The next 26 T cell receptor beta chains were all read from a single sample in a study of blood T cell repertoires in COVID-19. Sequencing was performed with immunoSEQ multiplex PCR; in TCRdb, only in-frame clones are kept and a portion is missing. The sample lists some 250,000 clones; 70% to 90% were seen once. The sequencing input was peripheral blood. All receptors derive from a woman between 25 and 40 years old with acute or convalescent COVID-19.

This chain links TRBV7-6 with TRBJ2-6; D is perhaps TRBD1 (6 bases). The V and J ends lost 5 bases and 1 base respectively, with 18 bases between them. The CDR3 sequence is 18 residues long. The V gene's germline CDR1 is SGHVS and CDR2 FNYEAQ. CDR3 sequence: CASSTGIGTGSGANVLTF. Written as DNA, the CDR3 is TGTGCCAGCAGCACAGGGATCGGGACGGGGTCTGGGGCCAACGTCCTGACTTTC. Drawing the rest from reference TRBV7-6 and TRBJ2-6, the complete variable domain is GAGVSQSPRYKVTKRGQDVALRCDPISGHVSLYWYRQALGQGPEFLTYFNYEAQQDKSGLPNDRFSAERPEGSISTLTIQRTEQRDSAMYRCASSTGIGTGSGANVLTFGAGSRLTVL.

The V call is TRBV19, the J call TRBJ2-3; possibly TRBD2 for D (5 bases). The CDR3 has 16 residues. Trimming removed 3 bases at V and 1 base at J, with 14 bases between. The germline CDR1 and CDR2 sequences are LNHDA and SQIVND (reference sequence). In nucleotides, the CDR3 is TGTGCCAGTAGTATGAGTGCGGGTGGGGGCACAGATACGCAGTATTTT. Its translation is CASSMSAGGGTDTQYF.

The CDR3 nucleotides are TGTGCCAGCAGTTCACTAGCGGGACTACCTGGGCTCACAGATACGCAGTATTTT. Translation gives CASSSLAGLPGLTDTQYF. The chain joins TRBV27 to TRBJ2-3, with 10 bases aligning to TRBD2. Germline CDR1 and CDR2: MNHEY and SMNVEV (reference sequence). Losses at the gene ends were 4 bases for V and 2 bases for J; bases not matched to a gene: 12. This CDR3 has 18 residues.

V gene TRBV5-1 combines with J gene TRBJ1-1; a possible D gene is TRBD1 (5 bases). Germline lookup yields CDR1 SGHRS and CDR2 YFSETQ. The CDR3 consists of 16 residues. V shed 3 bases and J shed 8 bases, with 23 bases lying between them. CDR3: CASSSYSDTSRTEAFF. In DNA, the CDR3 is TGCGCCAGCAGCTCTTACTCGGACACGTCTCGGACGGAAGCTTTCTTT.

This clone was observed a single time. The chain couples TRBV7-2 to TRBJ1-4, with TRBD1 as a possible D gene (6 bases). V was shortened by 5 bases and J by 6 bases, with 16 bases between the two germline ends. The germline V gene has CDR1 SGHTA and CDR2 FQGNSA. The CDR3 spans 15 residues. The CDR3 loop reads CASSNYRAWDEKLFF. The CDR3 DNA reads TGTGCCAGCAGCAATTACAGGGCATGGGATGAAAAACTGTTTTTT.

CDR3 sequence reads: CASSMGASGANEQFF. The DNA for the CDR3 is TGTGCCAGTAGTATGGGGGCTTCAGGGGCTAATGAGCAGTTCTTC. The genes are TRBV19 and TRBJ2-1; TRBD1 is a possible D gene (6 bases). Trimming left V 3 bases short and J 7 bases short, with 16 bases between. The CDR3 spans 15 residues. Germline V lookup: CDR1 LNHDA, CDR2 SQIVND (reference sequence).

This clone came up a few times. J is TRBJ1-4 and V is TRBV11-2; perhaps TRBD1 as D (6 bases). V was pared by 2 bases and J by 8 bases, with 12 bases between. Looked up from germline, CDR1 is SGHAT and CDR2 is FQNNGV. The CDR3 has 14 amino acids. The CDR3 region is CASSLNREWEKLFF. In DNA, the CDR3 is TGTGCCAGCAGCTTAAACAGGGAGTGGGAAAAACTGTTTTTT.

The genes are TRBV10-1 and TRBJ2-2; D is uncertain. This CDR3 region has 13 residues. The V gene's germline CDR1 is WNHNN and CDR2 SYGVQD (reference sequence). Trimming removed 6 bases from V and 0 bases from J, with 5 bases in between. The CDR3 loop is CASSGANTGELFF. The CDR3, as DNA: TGCGCCAGCAGCGGAGCGAACACCGGGGAGCTGTTTTTT.

The rearrangement uses TRBV5-1 and TRBJ2-7; 10 bases match TRBD2. Germline CDR1 and CDR2: SGHRS and YFSETQ. This CDR3 has 14 amino acids. The junction had 4 bases not matched to a gene; V was cut back by 4 bases and J by 3 bases. CDR3 protein: CASSVLAGGYEQYF. CDR3 DNA: TGCGCCAGCAGCGTATTAGCGGGAGGCTACGAGCAGTACTTC. Full variable domain (outside the CDR3, taken from reference TRBV5-1 and TRBJ2-7): KAGVTQTPRYLIKTRGQQVTLSCSPISGHRSVSWYQQTPGQGLQFLFEYFSETQRNKGNFPGRFSGRQFSNSRSEMNVSTLELGDSALYLCASSVLAGGYEQYFGPGTRLTVT.

The chain has TRBV27 and TRBJ1-4; TRBD1 matches 7 bases. This CDR3 comprises 15 residues. Germline trimming cut 5 bases from V and 4 bases from J; bases unmatched to any gene: 7. Germline values: CDR1 MNHEY, CDR2 SMNVEV (reference sequence). CDR3 sequence: CASSPGQDFNEKLFF. Written as DNA, the CDR3 is TGTGCCAGCAGTCCAGGACAGGACTTTAATGAAAAACTGTTTTTT. The full variable domain, in which reference TRBV27 and TRBJ1-4 provide the parts outside the CDR3, is EAQVTQNPRYLITVTGKKLTVTCSQNMNHEYMSWYRQDPGLGLRQIYYSMNVEVTDKGDVPEGYKVSRKEKRNFPLILESPSPNQTSLYFCASSPGQDFNEKLFFGSGTQLSVL.

The chain uses TRBV7-8 and TRBJ2-7, with a tentative D call TRBD2 (5 bases). CDR1 is SGHVS and CDR2 is FQNEAQ in the germline V gene. Trimming took off 5 bases at V and 1 base at J, with 21 bases between the two ends. The CDR3 is 17 amino acids. CDR3 sequence reads: CASSTKTLASSSYEQYF. CDR3 coding DNA: TGTGCCAGCAGCACCAAGACCTTAGCGTCATCGTCCTACGAGCAGTACTTC.

This chain links TRBV30 with TRBJ1-3; no firm D call. Trimming took 4 bases from V and 0 from J, leaving 13 bases between them. Per germline, CDR1 GTSNPN and CDR2 SVGIG (reference sequence). The CDR3 runs to 15 residues. The DNA for the CDR3 is TGTGCCTGGAACCGTCGCCCCAGCTCTGGAAACACCATATATTTT. Protein product: CAWNRRPSSGNTIYF.

The chain joins TRBV19 to TRBJ2-2; TRBD2 matches 9 bases. The J segment lost 4 bases and the V segment lost 2 bases, leaving 8 bases of the junction unmatched. The V gene's germline CDR1 is LNHDA and CDR2 SQIVND (reference sequence). The CDR3 contains 17 residues. CDR3 DNA: TGTGCCAGTAGTATATTAGCGGGAGTATCGGGCACCGGGGAGCTGTTTTTT. This sequence encodes CASSILAGVSGTGELFF. The entire variable domain, with the rest obtained from reference TRBV19 and TRBJ2-2, is as follows: DGGITQSPKYLFRKEGQNVTLSCEQNLNHDAMYWYRQDPGQGLRLIYYSQIVNDFQKGDIAEGYSVSREKKESFPLTVTSAQKNPTAFYLCASSILAGVSGTGELFFGEGSRLTVL.

The chain is built from TRBV4-2 and TRBJ2-2; TRBD2 matches at 7 bases. Germline CDR1 LGHNA, CDR2 YNFKEQ. V gave up 0 bases and J gave up 4 bases; unmatched junction bases: 8. This CDR3 is built from 17 residues. The CDR3 reads CASSQDRSGKGTGELFF. CDR3 DNA: TGTGCCAGCAGCCAAGATCGAAGCGGGAAGGGCACCGGGGAGCTGTTTTTT.

This chain links TRBV6-6 with TRBJ2-7, with 10 bases fitting TRBD1. The ends lost 5 bases at V and 3 bases at J; junction bases unmatched: 7. The CDR3 runs 15 residues. The V gene's germline CDR1 is MNHNY and CDR2 SVGAGI (reference sequence). Written as DNA, the CDR3 is TGTGCCAGCAGTGGGCCGGGACAGGGGAACTACGAGCAGTACTTC. It is translated as CASSGPGQGNYEQYF.

This chain links TRBV5-1 with TRBJ2-5; a weak D match, TRBD1 (6 bases). The CDR3 runs 16 residues. V gave up 0 bases and J gave up 1 base, with 13 bases separating them. The germline V gene encodes CDR1 SGHRS and CDR2 YFSETQ. CDR3 region: CASSLGRLGGQETQYF. The CDR3 region has the DNA TGCGCCAGCAGCTTGGGTCGGCTAGGGGGCCAAGAGACCCAGTACTTC.

This chain connects TRBV3-1 (or the pseudogene TRBV3-2) to TRBJ2-1, with TRBD1 matching 7 bases. Germline V lookup: CDR1 LGHDT, CDR2 YNNKEL (reference sequence). Trimming cost V 1 base and J 4 bases; bases outside gene matches: 4. This CDR3 has 15 residues. As DNA, the CDR3 is TGTGCCAGCAGCCAAGGGGGACAGCTATACAATGAGCAGTTCTTC. Protein: CASSQGGQLYNEQFF.

The rearrangement joins TRBV19 to TRBJ1-1; weak D call: TRBD1 (6 bases). The V end was cut by 1 base, the J end by 4 bases, with 13 bases between. The CDR3 has 15 residues. Germline V CDR1 and CDR2: LNHDA, SQIVND (reference sequence). CDR3 sequence: CASSIAGGWGTEAFF. The DNA of the CDR3 is TGTGCCAGTAGTATAGCTGGGGGCTGGGGCACTGAAGCTTTCTTT.

The chain combines TRBV10-2 with TRBJ2-2; tentatively, D is TRBD2 (7 bases). Germline V CDR1 and CDR2: WSHSY, SAAADI. The CDR3 is 16 residues long. Trimming pared 9 bases from V and 2 bases from J, leaving 19 bases between. CDR3 nucleotide sequence: TGCGCCAGATGGTTCTCGGGGGGCACCAACACCGGGGAGCTGTTTTTT. The encoded protein is CARWFSGGTNTGELFF.

This chain links TRBV5-1 with TRBJ1-3; D possibly corresponds to TRBD1 (5 bases). Between the trimmed V and J ends, which lost 8 bases and 0 bases, there was a span of 12 bases. From germline, CDR1 is SGHRS and CDR2 YFSETQ. The CDR3 runs to 14 residues. CDR3 residues: CASKTGTSGNTIYF. CDR3 DNA sequence: TGCGCCAGTAAAACAGGTACCTCTGGAAACACCATATATTTT.

The chain is built from TRBV7-9 and TRBJ2-1; 7 nucleotides line up with TRBD2. The CDR3 spans 16 residues. Germline lookup yields CDR1 SEHNR and CDR2 FQNEAQ (reference sequence). V lost 2 bases, J lost 10 bases, and 14 bases stayed unmatched. CDR3 nucleotide sequence: TGTGCCAGCAGCTTATGGTCTAGCGGTGGGGTTTTGGAGCAGTTCTTC. Translated: CASSLWSSGGVLEQFF.

The CDR3, as DNA: TGTGCCAGTAGCGACAGGGGGTCCAATCAGCCCCAGCATTTT. This codes for CASSDRGSNQPQHF. The V call is TRBV19, the J call TRBJ1-5, with TRBD1 identical over 9 bases. The CDR3 is 14 amino acids. Germline V gene lookup returns CDR1 LNHDA and CDR2 SQIVND (reference sequence). The V gene end was trimmed by 6 bases and the J gene end by 3 bases; junction bases not matched to a gene: 3.

This chain joins TRBV27 and TRBJ2-7, with 10 bases that match TRBD1. This CDR3 spans 15 amino acids. Trimming took 7 bases from V and 3 from J; bases not matched to a gene: 9. From germline, CDR1 is MNHEY and CDR2 SMNVEV (reference sequence). In DNA, the CDR3 is TGTGCCAGCATAAAAATCGACAGGGGGCTCTACGAGCAGTACTTC. It yields the protein CASIKIDRGLYEQYF.

J is TRBJ2-7 and V is TRBV7-2; D ambiguous. The CDR3 has 11 residues. Trimming cost V 4 bases and J 9 bases, with 10 bases left between them. The germline V gene encodes CDR1 SGHTA and CDR2 FQGNSA. This chain's CDR3 is CASSSEWWQYF. For the CDR3, the DNA is TGTGCCAGCAGCTCGGAGTGGTGGCAGTACTTC.

The chain employs TRBV13 and TRBJ1-2; D gene ambiguous. The CDR3 has 13 residues. CDR1 and CDR2 (germline): PRHDT, FYEKMQ (reference sequence). Deletions cut 0 bases from V and 10 bases from J, with 12 bases between. DNA of the CDR3: TGTGCCAGCAGCTTAGGTGGAGGAGTCGTCTACACCTTC. It encodes CASSLGGGVVYTF.

This clone was recorded once. V usage is TRBV4-1 and J usage is TRBJ2-5; D remains unclear. Germline lookup yields CDR1 MGHRA and CDR2 YSYEKL. This CDR3 is built from 13 residues. V lost 4 bases and J lost 4, with 10 bases in between. CDR3 in amino acids: CASSRGPIETQYF. The CDR3 nucleotides read TGCGCCAGCAGCCGCGGCCCCATAGAGACCCAGTACTTC.